This T cell receptor (beta chain) was sequenced during a study of blood T cell repertoires in COVID-19 (dated by TCRdb to about 2020). About the full investigation: Samples from collaborators originated in the United States, Italy and Spain and spanned both the acute and convalescent phases of COVID-19. The repertoires were released in a freely available public database meant as a resource for research on the immune response to SARS-CoV-2. The material from the prospective study consisted of cDNA or gDNA derived from T cells, B-cell-depleted T cells, or PBMCs. HLA class I and class II types, where available, came from metadata supplied by the sample provider rather than from assay-based typing. Deeply sampled blood TCRbeta repertoires from subjects exposed to, actively infected with, or recovered from COVID-19 were included in the dataset. Nearly every sample came with metadata listing a de-identified subject ID, COVID-19 status, age in years and sex. Samples came from the ongoing ImmuneRACE study (first 160 participants) plus 1,254 subjects from 6 global collaborators.

TCRbeta CDR3 regions were amplified from genomic DNA using the immunoSEQ Assay, a bias-controlled multiplex PCR. The study's processing was this. Within the assay, amplification of reference gene primers was used to estimate how many nucleated cells each sample contained. To quantify the absolute abundance of each unique TCRbeta CDR3 rearrangement, sequence reads were collapsed and filtered. For each sample, productive Simpson clonality was calculated as the square root of Simpson's diversity index over productive rearrangements. As stored in TCRdb, this immuneACCESS dataset retains in-frame rearrangements with V and J assigned. A fraction of the clones does not appear; measured against another copy, unresolved V genes explain less than half of the discrepancy, and the remainder lacks a known reason. That table is the source of V, J and clone size, and D and trimming were worked out from the DNA. The sample records about 180,000 clones, roughly nine tenths of which are singletons. Under 2% of the sample is held by the ten biggest clonotypes.

This clone was found once. No cognate antigen has been identified for it. No much larger clone exists at a distance of one base, and base qualities are not known. A second Seattle source provided samples from volunteer blood donors who had recovered from COVID-19. The collaborating institutions used their own protocols to collect whole blood in K2EDTA tubes. For TCRbeta analysis, collaborators shipped samples in one of three forms: frozen whole blood, isolated PBMCs, or DNA extracted from either of those sample types. The paper as a whole reports these results and caveats: The amount of clinical and demographic metadata varied by source and participant and was provided uncurated.

The sequenced sample consisted of peripheral blood. The TCR was taken from a young man who had recovered from COVID-19.

CDR3 protein: CASSYSTQNTIYF. The sequence in DNA is TGTGCCAGCAGTTACTCGACTCAGAACACCATATATTTT. The V and J segments used are TRBV6-5 and TRBJ1-3; no D gene is confidently identified. There are 13 amino acids in the CDR3, from cysteine to phenylalanine inclusive. Only the CDR3 region is kept as DNA, spanning 39 bases read in frame from base 1. CDR1 and CDR2 (MNHEY, SVGAGI) derive from the germline V gene. V sheds 0 bases and J sheds 7 bases, leaving 7 bases between their ends.